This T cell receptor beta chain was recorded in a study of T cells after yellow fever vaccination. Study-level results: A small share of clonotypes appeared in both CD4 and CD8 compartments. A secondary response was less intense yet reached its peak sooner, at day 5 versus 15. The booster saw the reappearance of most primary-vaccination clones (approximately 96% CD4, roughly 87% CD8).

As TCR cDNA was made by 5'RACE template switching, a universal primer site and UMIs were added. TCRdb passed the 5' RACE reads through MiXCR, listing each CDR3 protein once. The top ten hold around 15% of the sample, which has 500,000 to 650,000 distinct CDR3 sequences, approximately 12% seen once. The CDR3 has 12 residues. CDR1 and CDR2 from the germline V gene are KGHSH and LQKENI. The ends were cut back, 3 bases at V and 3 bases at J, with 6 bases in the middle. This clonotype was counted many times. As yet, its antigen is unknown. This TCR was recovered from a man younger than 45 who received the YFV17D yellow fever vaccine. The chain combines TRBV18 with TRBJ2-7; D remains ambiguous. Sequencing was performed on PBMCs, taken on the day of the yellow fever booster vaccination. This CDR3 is CASSPTNYEQYF. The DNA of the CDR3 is TGTGCCAGCTCACCTACTAACTACGAGCAGTACTTC.